These T cell receptor beta chains were read from a single sample in a study of cytomegalovirus exposure and HLA in healthy donors. Assay used: immunoSEQ multiplex PCR; TCRdb lists only in-frame clones, some missing. The sample includes some 150,000 clones, more than 70% of them seen just once. Source material: PBMCs. The origin of the receptors is a man between 35 and 55 years old in good health and CMV-seronegative. Each CDR3 is given with its conserved first and last residue.

TRBV9	TRBJ2-7	CASSVAPTSLGEQYF
TRBV7-9	TRBJ2-7	CASSLAQGDLREQYF
TRBV5-1	TRBJ2-7	CASSPISGEGYEQYF
TRBV19	TRBJ1-5	CASSPQGGGINQPQHF
TRBV5-1	TRBJ2-5	CASADGLADKGSAQYF
TRBV2	TRBJ1-5	CASSERTGGGQPQHF
TRBV2	TRBJ1-5	CASTAARSNQPQHF
TRBV2	TRBJ2-5	CASGGVFQETQYF
TRBV5-6	TRBJ1-1	CASSLVAGGAFF
TRBV11-1	TRBJ1-1	CASSLLGGPKNTEAFF
TRBV5-8	TRBJ2-2	CASSKGTGNTGELFF
TRBV7-2	TRBJ1-6	CASSLVVGRGNSPLHF
TRBV28	TRBJ2-6	CASSPRRWRGGSGANVLTF
TRBV2	TRBJ1-5	CASSEAAGWTGAQPQHF
TRBV2	TRBJ1-2	CASSPTDGYTF
TRBV28	TRBJ2-5	CASSPRVVWAQYF
TRBV9	TRBJ1-1	CASSEGVNTEAFF
TRBV5-1	TRBJ2-1	CASSWEVHEQFF
TRBV25-1	TRBJ2-1	CASSVPGLNNEQFF
TRBV7-9	TRBJ2-7	CASSVRTGLEQYF
TRBV5-1	TRBJ2-7	CASSARQGEGYEQYF
TRBV7-9	TRBJ2-5	CASSLVDIAGVETQYF
TRBV2	TRBJ2-7	CASSARGGASEQYF
TRBV19	TRBJ2-5	CASSPGEALMAQYF
TRBV4-1	TRBJ1-2	CASSQDRTYYGYTF
TRBV7-9	TRBJ1-1	CASSLREAFF
TRBV6-1	TRBJ1-2	CASSEATDYYGYTF
TRBV6-6	TRBJ1-4	CATSTTSTNEKLFF
TRBV7-3	-	CASSLTGVDEQYF
TRBV28	TRBJ2-3	CASIPSGGVADTQYF
TRBV27	TRBJ2-7	CASSPRGRRGYEQYF
TRBV11-2	TRBJ2-4	CASSPRSGGAIAKNIQYF
TRBV5-1	TRBJ2-6	CASSVDISGANVLTF
TRBV28	TRBJ2-6	CASRGGDITSGANVLTF
TRBV7-3	TRBJ1-1	CASREAGGGTEAFF
TRBV15	TRBJ1-1	CATSSGTVNTEAFF
TRBV19	TRBJ2-2	CASSIAPRPLDTGELFF
TRBV10-3	TRBJ1-1	CAISEIMNTEAFF
TRBV5-1	TRBJ2-3	CASRVGGGTDTQYF
TRBV29-1	TRBJ2-1	CSARERDKAYNEQFF
TRBV5-1	TRBJ1-6	CASSLQTGETSPLHF
TRBV6-5	TRBJ2-7	CASKGTSGSYEQYF
TRBV5-1	TRBJ2-3	CASSPPGGGLTDTQYF
TRBV9	TRBJ2-7	CASSPHAGTGITYEQYF
TRBV7-3	TRBJ2-3	CASSLGGGGTDTQYF
TRBV4-3	TRBJ1-6	CASSQDRDSNSPPHF
TRBV2	TRBJ1-1	CASSEREGRTEAFF
TRBV7-9	TRBJ1-1	CASSLSGQGAGWVEAFF
TRBV28	TRBJ1-3	CASSTSVGSGNTIYF
TRBV7-6	TRBJ1-4	CASGDWNEKLFF
TRBV6-5	TRBJ1-3	CASRTGPALGNTIYF
TRBV6-1	TRBJ2-1	CASSGSGGAFSYNEQFF
TRBV29-1	TRBJ2-1	CSVEGSGGSYNEQFF
TRBV27	TRBJ1-2	CASSSLGQTYGYTF
TRBV2	TRBJ1-1	CASSPQGLMNTEAFF
TRBV19	TRBJ1-6	CASTPLGRGSRGGSPLHF
TRBV6-5	TRBJ1-5	CASSTGAYSNQPQHF
TRBV10-3	TRBJ2-3	CAIQTGRDTSTDTQYF
TRBV19	TRBJ1-2	CASSITGSYGYTF
TRBV6-5	TRBJ1-4	CASSRQPTNEKLFF